The clone carrying this TCR beta chain has more than one count but fewer than ten. Its antigen is still unknown. Together with a sample-barcoded 5' primer, a J-beta primer mix was included in a second PCR lasting about 7 to 11 cycles. TCRdb passed the 5' RACE reads through MiXCR, listing each CDR3 protein once. The data contain more than 550,000 distinct CDR3 sequences, approximately 22% of them singletons. The record originates from a study of blood T cells in healthy people across ages. Study results and caveats: Roughly linear age-related decline in beta diversity appeared, significant by age about 40.

CDR3 length: 13 amino acids. The V gene lost 6 bases and the J gene lost 4 bases, with 12 bases spanning the gap. Germline V gives CDR1 MNHNY, CDR2 SVGAGI (reference sequence). Sequences were obtained from blood. The J gene is TRBJ1-2, the V gene TRBV6-6; D gene uncertain. The TCR sequence derives from a man aged 65 to 79 in good health. CDR3 in amino acids: CASSQSITYGYTF. The CDR3 DNA reads TGTGCCAGCAGCCAATCCATAACCTATGGCTACACCTTC.